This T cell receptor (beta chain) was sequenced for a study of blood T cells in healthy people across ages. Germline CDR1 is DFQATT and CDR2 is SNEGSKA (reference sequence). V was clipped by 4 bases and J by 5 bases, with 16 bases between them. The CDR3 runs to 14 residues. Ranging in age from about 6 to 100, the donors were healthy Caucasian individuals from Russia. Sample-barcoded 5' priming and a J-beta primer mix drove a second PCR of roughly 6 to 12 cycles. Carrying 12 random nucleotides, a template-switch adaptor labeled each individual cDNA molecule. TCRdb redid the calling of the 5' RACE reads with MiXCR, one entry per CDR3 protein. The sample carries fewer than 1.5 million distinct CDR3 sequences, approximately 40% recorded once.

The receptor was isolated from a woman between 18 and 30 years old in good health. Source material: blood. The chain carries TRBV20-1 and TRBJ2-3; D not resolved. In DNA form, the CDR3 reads TGCAGTGCTAAACCTGGCAATGGATTAGATACGCAGTATTTT. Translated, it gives CSAKPGNGLDTQYF.